This entry concerns a single TCR beta chain. The antigen is undetermined. This sample was taken from a study of T cell responses to AZD1222 COVID-19 vaccine. TCRdb keeps only in-frame clones here, not all; method: immunoSEQ multiplex PCR. The sample lists about 99,000 clones; 70% to 90% were seen once. With V trimmed by 1 base and J by 5 bases, 9 bases remained unmatched. The CDR3 covers 17 residues. Looked up from germline, CDR1 is LGHNA and CDR2 is YSLEER. Regarding the study as a whole: The donors showed a predominance of white British ancestry and of females, with possible underestimation of clonal diversity.

The TCR originated in an adult in good health. This specimen was peripheral blood, taken on day 0 of AZD1222 vaccination. The chain couples TRBV4-3 to TRBJ2-1; 9 nucleotides line up with TRBD2. The DNA of the CDR3 is TGCGCCAGCAGCCAAGCCTTAGGGTTAGCGGGAGACAATGAGCAGTTCTTC. It yields the protein CASSQALGLAGDNEQFF.